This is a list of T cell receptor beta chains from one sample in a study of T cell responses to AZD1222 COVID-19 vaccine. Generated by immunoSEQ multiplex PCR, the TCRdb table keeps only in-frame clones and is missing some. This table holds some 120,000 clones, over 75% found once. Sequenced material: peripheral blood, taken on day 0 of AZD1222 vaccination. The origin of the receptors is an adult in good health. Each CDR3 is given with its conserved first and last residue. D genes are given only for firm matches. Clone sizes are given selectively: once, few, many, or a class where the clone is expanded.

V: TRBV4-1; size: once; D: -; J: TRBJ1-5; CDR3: CASSQNRGDQPQHF; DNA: TGCGCCAGCAGCCAGAACCGGGGTGATCAGCCCCAGCATTTT
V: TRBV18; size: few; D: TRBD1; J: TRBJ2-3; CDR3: CASSPPGQATDTQYF; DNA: TGTGCCAGCTCACCCCCGGGACAGGCCACAGATACGCAGTATTTT
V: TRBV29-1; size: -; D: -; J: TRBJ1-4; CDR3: CSVRRGEKLFF; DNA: TGCAGCGTCCGGCGTGGGGAAAAACTGTTTTTT
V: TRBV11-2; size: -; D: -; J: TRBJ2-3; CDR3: CAQMTDTQYF; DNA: TGTGCCCAGATGACAGATACGCAGTATTTT
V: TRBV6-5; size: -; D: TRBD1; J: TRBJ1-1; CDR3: CASTGQVMGTEAFF; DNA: TGTGCCAGCACCGGACAGGTTATGGGCACTGAAGCTTTCTTT
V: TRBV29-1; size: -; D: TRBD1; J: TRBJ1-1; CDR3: CSSWTGEGTEAFF; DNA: TGCAGCTCGTGGACAGGGGAGGGCACTGAAGCTTTCTTT
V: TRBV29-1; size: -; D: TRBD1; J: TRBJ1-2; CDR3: CSVDAGGLSGYTF; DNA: TGCAGCGTTGACGCAGGGGGCTTGAGTGGCTACACCTTC
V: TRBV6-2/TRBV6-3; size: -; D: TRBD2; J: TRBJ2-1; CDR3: CASSPAGGSNEQFF; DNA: TGTGCCAGCAGCCCCGCGGGCGGGAGCAATGAGCAGTTCTTC
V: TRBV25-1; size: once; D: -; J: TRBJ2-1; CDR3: CASSEGWVYNEQFF; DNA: TGTGCCAGCAGTGAAGGATGGGTCTACAATGAGCAGTTCTTC
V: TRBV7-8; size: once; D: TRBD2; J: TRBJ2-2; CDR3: CASSFSLAGTNTGELFF; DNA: TGTGCCAGCAGCTTTAGCCTAGCGGGAACCAACACCGGGGAGCTGTTTTTT
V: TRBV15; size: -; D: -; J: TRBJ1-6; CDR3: CATSPTRENSPLHF; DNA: TGTGCCACCAGCCCCACCCGGGAAAATTCACCCCTCCACTTT
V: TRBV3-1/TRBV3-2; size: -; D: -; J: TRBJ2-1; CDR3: CASSQVGTFVNEQFF; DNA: TGTGCCAGCAGCCAAGTTGGGACTTTCGTGAATGAGCAGTTCTTC
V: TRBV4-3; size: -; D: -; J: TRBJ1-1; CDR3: CASSQDSGGTEAFF; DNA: TGCGCCAGCAGCCAAGACAGCGGCGGCACTGAAGCTTTCTTT
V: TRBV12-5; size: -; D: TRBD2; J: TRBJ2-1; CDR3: CASGLPSSDSGRANEQFF; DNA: TGTGCTAGTGGTTTGCCCTCGAGTGATAGCGGGCGGGCCAATGAGCAGTTCTTC
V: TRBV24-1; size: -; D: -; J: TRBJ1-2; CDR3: CATSDLVGYGYTF; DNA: TGTGCCACCAGTGATTTAGTAGGCTATGGCTACACCTTC
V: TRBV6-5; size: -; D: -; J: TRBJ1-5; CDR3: CASRLSEFSNQPQHF; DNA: TGTGCCAGCCGCCTGTCGGAGTTTAGCAATCAGCCCCAGCATTTT
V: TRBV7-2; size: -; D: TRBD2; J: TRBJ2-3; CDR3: CASTLLAGPTDTQYF; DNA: TGTGCCAGCACCCTACTAGCGGGGCCCACAGATACGCAGTATTTT
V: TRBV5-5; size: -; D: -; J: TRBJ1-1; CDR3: CASSLQGNTEAFF; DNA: TGTGCCAGCAGCCTACAGGGGAACACTGAAGCTTTCTTT
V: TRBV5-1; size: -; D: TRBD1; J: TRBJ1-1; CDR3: CASSLPATGVGVAEAFF; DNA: TGCGCCAGCAGCCTACCAGCTACAGGGGTGGGGGTCGCTGAAGCTTTCTTT
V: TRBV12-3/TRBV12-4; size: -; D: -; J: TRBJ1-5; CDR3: CASSGTSGQPQHF; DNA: TGTGCCAGCAGTGGGACATCGGGCCAGCCCCAGCATTTT
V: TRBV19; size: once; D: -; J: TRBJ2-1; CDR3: CASSIGQSSYNEQFF; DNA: TGTGCCAGTAGTATCGGCCAGAGCTCCTACAATGAGCAGTTCTTC
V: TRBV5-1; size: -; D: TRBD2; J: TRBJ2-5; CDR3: CASSSGLAGGWETQYF; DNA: TGCGCCAGCAGCTCGGGACTAGCGGGAGGTTGGGAGACCCAGTACTTC
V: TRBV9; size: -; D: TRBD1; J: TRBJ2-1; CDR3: CASSPRTGGIYNEQFF; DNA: TGTGCCAGCAGCCCTAGGACAGGGGGCATCTACAATGAGCAGTTCTTC
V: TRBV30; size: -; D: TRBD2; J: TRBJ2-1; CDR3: CAWSGASGSSNEQFF; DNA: TGTGCCTGGAGTGGGGCTAGCGGGAGTTCGAATGAGCAGTTCTTC
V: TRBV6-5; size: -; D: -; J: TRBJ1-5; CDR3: CASSYERRQPQHF; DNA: TGTGCCAGCAGTTACGAGAGGCGTCAGCCCCAGCATTTT
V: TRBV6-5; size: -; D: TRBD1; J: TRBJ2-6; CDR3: CASSLDRAGANVLTF; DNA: TGTGCCAGCAGTCTCGACAGGGCTGGGGCCAACGTCCTGACTTTC
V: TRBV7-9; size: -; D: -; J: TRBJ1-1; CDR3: CASSLGGVGTEAFF; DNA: TGTGCCAGCAGCTTAGGAGGGGTGGGCACTGAAGCTTTCTTT
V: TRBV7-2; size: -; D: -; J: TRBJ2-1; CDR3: CASSFSRGSYNEQFF; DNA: TGTGCCAGCAGCTTTTCGAGGGGATCCTACAATGAGCAGTTCTTC
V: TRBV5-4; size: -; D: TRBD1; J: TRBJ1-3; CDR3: CASSMDRGTGNTIYF; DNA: TGTGCCAGCAGCATGGACAGGGGGACTGGAAACACCATATATTTT
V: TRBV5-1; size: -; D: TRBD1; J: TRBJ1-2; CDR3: CASSLSPGQGYGYTF; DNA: TGCGCCAGCAGCTTGTCACCGGGACAGGGGTATGGCTACACCTTC
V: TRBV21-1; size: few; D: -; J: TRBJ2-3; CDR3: CASSKAGGPDTQYF; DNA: TGTGCCAGCAGCAAAGCCGGAGGGCCAGATACGCAGTATTTT
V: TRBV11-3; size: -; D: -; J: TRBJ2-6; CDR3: CASSLDGQSTGANVLTF; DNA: TGTGCCAGCAGCTTAGATGGCCAGTCAACGGGGGCCAACGTCCTGACTTTC
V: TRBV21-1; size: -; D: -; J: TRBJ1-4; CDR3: CASSKVPGEKLFF; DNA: TGTGCCAGCAGCAAAGTCCCGGGTGAAAAACTGTTTTTT
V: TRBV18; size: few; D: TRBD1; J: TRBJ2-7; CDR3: CASSPRGTGNSYEQYF; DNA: TGTGCCAGCTCACCTCGAGGGACAGGGAACTCCTACGAGCAGTACTTC
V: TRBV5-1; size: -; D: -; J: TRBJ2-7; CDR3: CASSAGQISYEQYF; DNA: TGCGCCAGCAGCGCCGGACAGATCTCCTACGAGCAGTACTTC
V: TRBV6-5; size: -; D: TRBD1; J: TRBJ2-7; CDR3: CASSYSSGQGSYEQYF; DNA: TGTGCCAGCAGTTACTCGTCGGGACAGGGATCCTACGAGCAGTACTTC
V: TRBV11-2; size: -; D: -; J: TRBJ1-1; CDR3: CASSYRGTEAFF; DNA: TGTGCCAGCAGCTACCGGGGCACTGAAGCTTTCTTT
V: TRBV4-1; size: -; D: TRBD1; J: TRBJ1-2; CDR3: CASSPGQGNNYGYTF; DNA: TGCGCCAGCAGCCCTGGACAGGGTAATAACTATGGCTACACCTTC
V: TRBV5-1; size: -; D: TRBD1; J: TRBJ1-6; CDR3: CASSLTGTGGSPLHF; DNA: TGCGCCAGCAGCTTGACCGGGACAGGGGGATCACCCCTCCACTTT
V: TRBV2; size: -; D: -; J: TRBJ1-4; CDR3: CASSEERMWGEKLFF; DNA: TGTGCCAGCAGTGAAGAGAGGATGTGGGGTGAAAAACTGTTTTTT
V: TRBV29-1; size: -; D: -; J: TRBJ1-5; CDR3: CSATSVGENQPQHF; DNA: TGCAGCGCAACCTCTGTCGGGGAAAATCAGCCCCAGCATTTT